This TCR beta chain was recorded in a study of vaccination effects on CD4 cells after COVID-19. Study outcomes and limitations: Convalescent patients were scarce in the study, and it lacked early post-infection timepoints.

Clones were sequenced by immunoSEQ multiplex PCR, and TCRdb holds only the in-frame ones, with some missing. In the table there are roughly 41,000 clones, approximately 68% of which are singletons. V dropped 3 bases and J dropped 3 bases, with 9 bases sitting between them. There are 14 residues in the CDR3. The germline gives CDR1 SNHLY, CDR2 FYNNEI. A remark on this clone: What it binds is unknown.

Antigen-specific CD4+ T cell clonotypes were called by their expansion after viral peptide-pool culture in ViraFEST. Between days 9 and 11 of culture, CD4+ T cells were separated out. Nucleocapsid antibodies stayed negative before and after vaccination, showing no earlier SARS-CoV-2 infection. The chain is built from TRBV2 and TRBJ1-5; D remains ambiguous. The specimen was CD4+ T cells from PBMCs cultured with HCoV-OC43 spike peptides, collected before COVID-19 vaccination. Subset reported: HCoV-OC43 spike overlapping peptide pool stimulation. The source is a human donor who received a COVID-19 vaccine. CDR3 residues: CASSDSGVNQPQHF. The DNA of the CDR3 is TGTGCCAGCAGTGACTCTGGAGTCAATCAGCCCCAGCATTTT.